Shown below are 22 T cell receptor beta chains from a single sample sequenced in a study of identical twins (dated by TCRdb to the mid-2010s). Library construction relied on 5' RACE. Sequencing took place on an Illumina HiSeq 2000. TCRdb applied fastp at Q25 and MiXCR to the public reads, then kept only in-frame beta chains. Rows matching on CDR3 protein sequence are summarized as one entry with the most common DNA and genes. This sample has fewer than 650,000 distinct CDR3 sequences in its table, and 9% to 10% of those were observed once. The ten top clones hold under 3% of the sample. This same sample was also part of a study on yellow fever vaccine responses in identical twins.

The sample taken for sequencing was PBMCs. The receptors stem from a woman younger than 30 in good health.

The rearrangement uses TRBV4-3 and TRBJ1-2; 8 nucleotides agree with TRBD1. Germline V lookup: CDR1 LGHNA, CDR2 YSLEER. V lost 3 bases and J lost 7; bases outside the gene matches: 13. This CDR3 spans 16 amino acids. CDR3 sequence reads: CASSQSPTGAQAGYTF. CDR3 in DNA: TGCGCCAGCAGCCAGAGCCCGACAGGGGCCCAGGCTGGCTACACCTTC.

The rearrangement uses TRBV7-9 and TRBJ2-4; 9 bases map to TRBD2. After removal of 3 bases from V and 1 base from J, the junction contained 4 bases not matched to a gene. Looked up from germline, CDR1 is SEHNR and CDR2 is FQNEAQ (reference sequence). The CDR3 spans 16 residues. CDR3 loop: CASSFLAGTAKNIQYF. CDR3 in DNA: TGTGCCAGCAGCTTTCTAGCGGGAACGGCCAAAAACATTCAGTACTTC.

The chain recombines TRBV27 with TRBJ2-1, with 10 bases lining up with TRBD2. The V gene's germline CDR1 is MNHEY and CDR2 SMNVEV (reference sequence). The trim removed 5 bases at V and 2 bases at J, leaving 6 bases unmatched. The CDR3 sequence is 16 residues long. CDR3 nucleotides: TGTGCCAGCAGTACAGGACTAGCGGCTCCCTACAATGAGCAGTTCTTC. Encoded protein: CASSTGLAAPYNEQFF.

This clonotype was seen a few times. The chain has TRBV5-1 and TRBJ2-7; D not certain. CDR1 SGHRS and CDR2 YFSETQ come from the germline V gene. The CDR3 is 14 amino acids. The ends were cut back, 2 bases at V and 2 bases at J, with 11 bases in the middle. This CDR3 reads CASSFWQAPYEQYF. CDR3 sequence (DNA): TGCGCCAGCAGCTTTTGGCAGGCTCCCTACGAGCAGTACTTC. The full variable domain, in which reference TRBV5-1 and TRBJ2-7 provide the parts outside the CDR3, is KAGVTQTPRYLIKTRGQQVTLSCSPISGHRSVSWYQQTPGQGLQFLFEYFSETQRNKGNFPGRFSGRQFSNSRSEMNVSTLELGDSALYLCASSFWQAPYEQYFGPGTRLTVT.

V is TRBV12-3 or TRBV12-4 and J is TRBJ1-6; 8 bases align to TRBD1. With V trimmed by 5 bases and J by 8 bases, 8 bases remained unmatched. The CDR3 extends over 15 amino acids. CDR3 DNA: TGTGCCAGCAGTGCCTGGACAGGGAAGCATTCACCCCTCCACTTT. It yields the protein CASSAWTGKHSPLHF.

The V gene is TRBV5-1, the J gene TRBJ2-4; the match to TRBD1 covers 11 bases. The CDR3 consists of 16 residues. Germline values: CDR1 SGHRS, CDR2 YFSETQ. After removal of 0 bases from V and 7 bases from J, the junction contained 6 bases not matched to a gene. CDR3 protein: CASSLDPGTGGNIQYF. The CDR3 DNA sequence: TGCGCCAGCAGCTTGGATCCCGGGACAGGGGGGAACATTCAGTACTTC.

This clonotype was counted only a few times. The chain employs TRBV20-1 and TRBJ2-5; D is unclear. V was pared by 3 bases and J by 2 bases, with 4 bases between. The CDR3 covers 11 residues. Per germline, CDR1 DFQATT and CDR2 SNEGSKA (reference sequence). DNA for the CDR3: TGCAGTGCTAGCTATCAAGAGACCCAGTACTTC. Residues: CSASYQETQYF.

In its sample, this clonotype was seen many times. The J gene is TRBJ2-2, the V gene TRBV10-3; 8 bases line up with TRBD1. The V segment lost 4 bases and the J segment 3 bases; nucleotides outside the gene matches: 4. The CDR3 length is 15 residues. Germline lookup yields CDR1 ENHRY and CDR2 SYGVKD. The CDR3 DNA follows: TGTGCCATCAGTGCGACAGGGGTGGACACCGGGGAGCTGTTTTTT. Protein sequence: CAISATGVDTGELFF.

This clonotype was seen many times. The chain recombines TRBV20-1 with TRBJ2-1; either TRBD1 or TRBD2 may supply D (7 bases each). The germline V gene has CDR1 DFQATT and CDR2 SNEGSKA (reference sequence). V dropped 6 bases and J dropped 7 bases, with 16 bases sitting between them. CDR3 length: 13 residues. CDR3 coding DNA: TGCAGTGCCAGGGGGGGATACTCAAATGAGCAGTTCTTC. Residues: CSARGGYSNEQFF.

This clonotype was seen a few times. The chain's CDR3 is CAIRLGLAGQDTQYF. The CDR3 DNA follows: TGTGCCATCAGGCTGGGACTAGCGGGACAAGATACGCAGTATTTT. This rearrangement joins TRBV10-3 to TRBJ2-3; 13 positions agree with TRBD2. CDR1 is ENHRY, CDR2 SYGVKD, per germline. V lost 6 bases, J lost 5 bases, and 5 bases stayed unmatched. This CDR3 region has 15 residues.

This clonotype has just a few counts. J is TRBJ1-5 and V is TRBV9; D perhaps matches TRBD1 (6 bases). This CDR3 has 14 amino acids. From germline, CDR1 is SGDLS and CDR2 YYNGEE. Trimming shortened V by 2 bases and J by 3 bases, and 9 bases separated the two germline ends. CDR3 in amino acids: CASSVGQYNQPQHF. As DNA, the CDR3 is TGTGCCAGCAGCGTCGGACAGTACAATCAGCCCCAGCATTTT.

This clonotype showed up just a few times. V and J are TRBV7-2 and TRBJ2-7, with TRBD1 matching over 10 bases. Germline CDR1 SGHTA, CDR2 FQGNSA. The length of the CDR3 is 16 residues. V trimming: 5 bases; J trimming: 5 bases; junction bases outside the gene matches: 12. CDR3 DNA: TGTGCCAGCAGCACAGGGGACAGGGGTTTTTCCAACGAGCAGTACTTC. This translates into CASSTGDRGFSNEQYF.

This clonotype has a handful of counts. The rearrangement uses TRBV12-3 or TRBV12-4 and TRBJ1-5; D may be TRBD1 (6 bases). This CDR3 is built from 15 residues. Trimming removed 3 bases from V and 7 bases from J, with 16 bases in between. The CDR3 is CASSFSVGAGQPQHF. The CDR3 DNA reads TGTGCCAGCAGTTTTAGTGTGGGGGCTGGGCAGCCCCAGCATTTT.

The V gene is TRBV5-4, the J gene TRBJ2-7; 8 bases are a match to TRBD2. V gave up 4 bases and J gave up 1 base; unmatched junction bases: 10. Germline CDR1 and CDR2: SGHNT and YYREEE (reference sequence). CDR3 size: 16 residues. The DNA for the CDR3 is TGTGCCAGCAGCCCGAGAGCGGGGGAAGGGTCCTACGAGCAGTACTTC. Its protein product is CASSPRAGEGSYEQYF.

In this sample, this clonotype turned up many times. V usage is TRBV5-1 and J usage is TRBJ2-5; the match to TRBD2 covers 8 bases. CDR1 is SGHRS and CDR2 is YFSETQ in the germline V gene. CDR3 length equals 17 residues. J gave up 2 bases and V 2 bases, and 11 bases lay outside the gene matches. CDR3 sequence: CASSFIEAGAEQETQYF. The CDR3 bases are TGCGCCAGCAGCTTTATTGAAGCGGGGGCCGAGCAAGAGACCCAGTACTTC.

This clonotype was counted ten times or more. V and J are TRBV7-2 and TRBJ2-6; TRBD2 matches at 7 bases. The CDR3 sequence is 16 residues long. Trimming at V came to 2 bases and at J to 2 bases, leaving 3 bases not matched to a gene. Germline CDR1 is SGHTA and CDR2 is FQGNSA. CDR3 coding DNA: TGTGCCAGCAGCTTAAGGCGGGGGACTGGGGCCAACGTCCTGACTTTC. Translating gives CASSLRRGTGANVLTF.

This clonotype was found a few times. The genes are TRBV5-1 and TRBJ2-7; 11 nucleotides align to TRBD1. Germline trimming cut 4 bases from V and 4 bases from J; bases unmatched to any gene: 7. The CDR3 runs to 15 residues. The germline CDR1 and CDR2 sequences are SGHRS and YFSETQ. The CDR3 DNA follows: TGCGCCAGCAGCGAAGGACAGGGGGCGTCTTACGAGCAGTACTTC. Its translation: CASSEGQGASYEQYF. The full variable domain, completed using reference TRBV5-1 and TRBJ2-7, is KAGVTQTPRYLIKTRGQQVTLSCSPISGHRSVSWYQQTPGQGLQFLFEYFSETQRNKGNFPGRFSGRQFSNSRSEMNVSTLELGDSALYLCASSEGQGASYEQYFGPGTRLTVT.

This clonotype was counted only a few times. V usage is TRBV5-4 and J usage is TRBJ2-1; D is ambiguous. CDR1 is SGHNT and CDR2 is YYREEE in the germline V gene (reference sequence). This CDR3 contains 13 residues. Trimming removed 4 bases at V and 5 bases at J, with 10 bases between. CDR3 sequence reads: CASSVTGDNEQFF. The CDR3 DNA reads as TGTGCCAGCAGCGTGACTGGGGACAATGAGCAGTTCTTC.

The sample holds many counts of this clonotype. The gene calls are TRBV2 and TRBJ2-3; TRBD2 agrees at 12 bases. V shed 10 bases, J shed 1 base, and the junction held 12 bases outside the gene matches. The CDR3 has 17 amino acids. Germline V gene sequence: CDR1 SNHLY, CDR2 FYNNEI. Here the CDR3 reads CATTRTSGELRTDTQYF. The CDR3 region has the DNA TGTGCCACCACCAGGACTAGCGGGGAACTCCGCACAGATACGCAGTATTTT. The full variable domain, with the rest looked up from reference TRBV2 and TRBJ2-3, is EPEVTQTPSHQVTQMGQEVILRCVPISNHLYFYWYRQILGQKVEFLVSFYNNEISEKSEIFDDQFSVERPDGSNFTLKIRSTKLEDSAMYFCATTRTSGELRTDTQYFGPGTRLTVL.

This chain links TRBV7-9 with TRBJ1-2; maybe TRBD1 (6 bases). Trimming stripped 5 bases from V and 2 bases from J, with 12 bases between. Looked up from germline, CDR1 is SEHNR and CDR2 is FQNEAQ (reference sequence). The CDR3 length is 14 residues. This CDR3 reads CASSDGTPNYGYTF. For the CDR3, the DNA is TGTGCCAGCAGCGACGGGACACCCAACTATGGCTACACCTTC. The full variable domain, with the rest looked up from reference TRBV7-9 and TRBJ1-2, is DTGVSQNPRHKITKRGQNVTFRCDPISEHNRLYWYRQTLGQGPEFLTYFQNEAQLEKSRLLSDRFSAERPKGSFSTLEIQRTEQGDSAMYLCASSDGTPNYGYTFGSGTRLTVV.

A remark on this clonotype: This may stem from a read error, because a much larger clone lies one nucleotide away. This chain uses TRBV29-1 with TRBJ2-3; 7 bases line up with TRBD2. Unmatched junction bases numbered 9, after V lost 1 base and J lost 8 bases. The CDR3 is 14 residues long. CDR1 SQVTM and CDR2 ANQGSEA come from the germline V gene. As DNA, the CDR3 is TGCAGCGTTGAAGGGCAAGGGAGGGGCGGTACGCAGTATTTT. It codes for CSVEGQGRGGTQYF.

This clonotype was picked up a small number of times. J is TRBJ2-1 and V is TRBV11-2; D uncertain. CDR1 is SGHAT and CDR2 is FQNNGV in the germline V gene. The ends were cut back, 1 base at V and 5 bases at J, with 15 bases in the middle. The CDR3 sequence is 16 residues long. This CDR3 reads CASSLVGSKNNNEQFF. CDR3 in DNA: TGTGCCAGCAGCTTAGTGGGCAGTAAAAACAACAATGAGCAGTTCTTC.